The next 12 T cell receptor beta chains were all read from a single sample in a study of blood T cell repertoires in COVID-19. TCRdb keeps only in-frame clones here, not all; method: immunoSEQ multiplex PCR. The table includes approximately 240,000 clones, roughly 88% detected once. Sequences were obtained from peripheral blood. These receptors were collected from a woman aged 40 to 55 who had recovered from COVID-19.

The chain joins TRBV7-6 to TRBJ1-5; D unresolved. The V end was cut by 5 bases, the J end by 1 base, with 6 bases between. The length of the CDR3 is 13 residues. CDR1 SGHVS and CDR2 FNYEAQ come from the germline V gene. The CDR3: CASSPGSNQPQHF. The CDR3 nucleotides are TGTGCCAGCAGCCCCGGGAGCAATCAGCCCCAGCATTTT.

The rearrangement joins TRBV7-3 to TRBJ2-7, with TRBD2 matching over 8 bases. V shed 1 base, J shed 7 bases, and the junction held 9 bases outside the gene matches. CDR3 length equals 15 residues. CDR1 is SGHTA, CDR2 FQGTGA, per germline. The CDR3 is CASSLKGGRFGEQYF. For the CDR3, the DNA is TGTGCCAGCAGCTTAAAGGGCGGGAGGTTCGGAGAGCAGTACTTC.

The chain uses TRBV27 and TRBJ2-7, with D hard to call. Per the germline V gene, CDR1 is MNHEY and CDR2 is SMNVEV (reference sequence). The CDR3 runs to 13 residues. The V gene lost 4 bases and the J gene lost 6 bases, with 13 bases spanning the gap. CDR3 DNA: TGTGCCAGCAGTTCACATGACCGAGGCGAGCAGTACTTC. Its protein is CASSSHDRGEQYF.

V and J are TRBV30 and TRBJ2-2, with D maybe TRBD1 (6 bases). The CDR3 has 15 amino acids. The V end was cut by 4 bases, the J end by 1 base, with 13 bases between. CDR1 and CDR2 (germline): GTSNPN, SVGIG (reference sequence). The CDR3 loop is CAWTDRPVNTGELFF. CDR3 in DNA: TGTGCCTGGACTGACAGGCCAGTGAACACCGGGGAGCTGTTTTTT.

The DNA for the CDR3 is TGTGCCATCAAAGGACAGGGGGCGACTGAAGCTTTCTTT. Encoded protein: CAIKGQGATEAFF. This sequence joins TRBV10-3 and TRBJ1-1, with TRBD1 matching 11 bases. Germline-derived CDR1 and CDR2 are ENHRY and SYGVKD. This CDR3 region has 13 residues. V lost 7 bases and J lost 5; bases outside the gene matches: 3.

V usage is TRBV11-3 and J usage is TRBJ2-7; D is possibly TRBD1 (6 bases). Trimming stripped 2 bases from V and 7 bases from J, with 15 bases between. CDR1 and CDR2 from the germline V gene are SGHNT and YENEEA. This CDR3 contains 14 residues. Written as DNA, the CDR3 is TGTGCCAGCAGCTTAACGGCCAGGGGAGAAGAGCAGTACTTC. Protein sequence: CASSLTARGEEQYF.

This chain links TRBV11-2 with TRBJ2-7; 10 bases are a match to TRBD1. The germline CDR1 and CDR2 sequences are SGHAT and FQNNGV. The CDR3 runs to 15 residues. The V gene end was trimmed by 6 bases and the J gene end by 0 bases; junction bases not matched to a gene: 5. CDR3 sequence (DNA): TGTGCCAGCAGGTCGACAGGGGGCGGCTCCTACGAGCAGTACTTC. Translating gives CASRSTGGGSYEQYF.

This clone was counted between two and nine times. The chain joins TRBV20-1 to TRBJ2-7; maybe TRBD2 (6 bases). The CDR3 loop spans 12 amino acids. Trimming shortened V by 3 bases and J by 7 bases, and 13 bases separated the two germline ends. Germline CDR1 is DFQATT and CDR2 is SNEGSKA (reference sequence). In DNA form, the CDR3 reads TGCAGTGCTAGTCGACTAGAGAGGGAGCAGTACTTC. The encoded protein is CSASRLEREQYF.

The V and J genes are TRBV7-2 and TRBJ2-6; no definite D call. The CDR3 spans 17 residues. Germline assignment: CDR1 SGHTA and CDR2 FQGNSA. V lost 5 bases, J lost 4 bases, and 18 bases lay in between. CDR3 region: CASSPRYSTAGANVLTF. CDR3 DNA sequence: TGTGCCAGCAGCCCCAGATACTCGACTGCAGGGGCCAACGTCCTGACTTTC.

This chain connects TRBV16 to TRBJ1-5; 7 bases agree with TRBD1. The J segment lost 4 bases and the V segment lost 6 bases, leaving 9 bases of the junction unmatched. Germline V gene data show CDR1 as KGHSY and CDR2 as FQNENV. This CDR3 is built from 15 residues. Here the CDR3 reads CASSQRQGGNQPQHF. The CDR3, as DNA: TGTGCCAGCAGTCAAAGACAGGGCGGGAATCAGCCCCAGCATTTT.

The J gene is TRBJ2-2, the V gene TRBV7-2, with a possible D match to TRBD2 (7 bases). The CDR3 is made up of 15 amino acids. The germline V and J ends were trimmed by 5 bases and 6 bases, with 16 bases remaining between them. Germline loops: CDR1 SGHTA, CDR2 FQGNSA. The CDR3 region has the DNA TGTGCCAGCAGCCCGTTCGGGGGGCGGGCCGGGGAGCTGTTTTTT. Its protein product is CASSPFGGRAGELFF.

CDR3 nucleotide sequence: TGTGCCAGCAGCTTCGGGGTCGAGCAGTACTTC. Protein product: CASSFGVEQYF. The chain links TRBV7-6 to TRBJ2-7; the D gene is possibly TRBD2 (5 bases). V was clipped by 3 bases and J by 6 bases, with 6 bases between them. CDR3 length equals 11 residues. Germline-derived CDR1 and CDR2 are SGHVS and FNYEAQ.